This is a list of T cell receptor beta chains from one sample in a study of beta chain features in type 1 diabetes. Assay used: immunoSEQ multiplex PCR; TCRdb lists only in-frame clones, some missing. The sample yields about 160,000 clones, just over 8% seen once. The sequenced sample consisted of central memory CD4+ T cells from blood. The receptors derive from a woman aged 18 to 35 with type 1 diabetes. Both conserved end residues are part of each CDR3. The D gene is left open where the match is weak. Only part of the rows carry a size: once, few, many, or a class if the clone is expanded.

.,TRBJ1-2,TRBV28,few,TGTGCCAGCAGTTTAGACAGGAACTATGGCTACACCTTC,CASSLDRNYGYTF
.,TRBJ2-3,TRBV28,few,TGTGCCAGCAGTTCCCCCGCAGGGGAGGGAGATACGCAGTATTTT,CASSSPAGEGDTQYF
.,TRBJ2-1,TRBV19,many,TGTGCCAGTGGAAATAGTGAGGTTGAGCAGTTCTTC,CASGNSEVEQFF
TRBD1,TRBJ1-2,TRBV29-1,few,TGCAGCGTTGAAGATACTGGACAGGGGGCCTATGGCTACACCTTC,CSVEDTGQGAYGYTF
TRBD1,TRBJ2-7,TRBV7-2,few,TGTGCCAGCAGCTTACTACAGGGGAACTACGAGCAGTACTTC,CASSLLQGNYEQYF
.,TRBJ2-1,TRBV7-6,.,TGTGCCAGCAGCCCCGGACAGACTTACAATGAGCAGTTCTTC,CASSPGQTYNEQFF
TRBD2,TRBJ2-1,TRBV9,few,TGTGCCAGCAGTGAACTTCCCTCTAGCGGGGCCTACAATGAGCAGTTCTTC,CASSELPSSGAYNEQFF
.,TRBJ2-7,TRBV5-1,.,TGCGCCAGCAGACCCCGGGACACAGCCTACGAGCAGTACTTC,CASRPRDTAYEQYF
.,TRBJ2-5,TRBV6-1,.,TGTGCCAGCAGTGTCGCGGGGGCTGTCCCCCAGGCGACCCAGTACTTC,CASSVAGAVPQATQYF
.,TRBJ2-7,TRBV7-6,.,TGTGCCAGCAGCTTAGTGGGCAACTCCTACGAGCAGTACTTC,CASSLVGNSYEQYF
TRBD2,TRBJ2-1,TRBV10-3,few,TGTGCCATCACGGGGGGGAGCTCCTACAATGAGCAGTTCTTC,CAITGGSSYNEQFF
.,TRBJ2-5,TRBV11-2,.,TGTGCCAGCAGCCCACCTTTAGCCTCCGGCGAGACCCAGTACTTC,CASSPPLASGETQYF
TRBD1,TRBJ1-2,TRBV2,.,TGTGCCAGCAGTGAGCTTGGACAGGGGCTCTATGGCTACACCTTC,CASSELGQGLYGYTF
TRBD2,TRBJ2-3,TRBV11-2,.,TGTGCCAGCAGCTCCCTAGATCGACTAGCGGGAGCAAATACGCAGTATTTT,CASSSLDRLAGANTQYF
.,TRBJ2-7,TRBV5-1,few,TGCGCCAGCAGCTCCCCGGGGGTCAGCGAGCAGTACTTC,CASSSPGVSEQYF
TRBD1,TRBJ1-5,TRBV6-5,.,TGTGCCAGCAGTATGGACAGGGGCATCAAGCCCCAGCATTTT,CASSMDRGIKPQHF